This paragraph covers one T cell receptor beta chain sequence. This entry comes from a study of shared clonotypes between healthy human individuals. Naive CD8 isolation took CD45RO-negative cells positively selected for CCR7 and excluded terminally differentiated effector memory CD45RA+ cells. Splitting of each subset's genomic DNA was done evenly across several immunoSEQ plates. Clones were read by immunoSEQ multiplex PCR, and TCRdb kept only the in-frame ones, dropping some. Of about 820,000 clones listed, nearly 95% are singletons. This CDR3 spans 16 amino acids. V lost 2 bases to trimming and J lost 4 bases, with 14 bases between them. The germline V gene has CDR1 MNHEY and CDR2 SVGAGI.

The chain joins TRBV6-5 to TRBJ1-4; tentatively, D is TRBD1 (6 bases). The sequence was collected from a man younger than 40 in good health. Sequenced: naive CD8+ T cells sorted from blood. CDR3 in DNA: TGTGCCAGCAGTTACGGCGGGGGCCGGGGTAATGAAAAACTGTTTTTT. It codes for CASSYGGGRGNEKLFF.